The source of this T cell receptor beta chain is a study of CXCR3-negative and CXCR3-positive naive CD8 T cells. Study summary: For each library, about 1.5 +/- 0.3 million TRB reads were obtained, roughly 130 million in total.

Concerning this clonotype itself: Its antigen is as yet unknown.

UMI-labeled 5' RACE TRB cDNA libraries were prepared from the cells. Following a re-call of the 5' RACE reads, TCRdb has one entry per CDR3 protein and lacks DNA. The sample spans around 48,000 distinct CDR3 sequences; the ten largest clones claim roughly 15%. The study's findings and limits: Post-cryopreservation CXCR3 expression was partly diminished, and the bulk of assays employed fresh PBMCs. Comparison of naive CXCR3-negative and CXCR3-positive cells revealed similar TRBV-TRBJ usage, while memory cells differed.

This clonotype originated in a human donor in good health. Some clones in this sample may be carry-over from other donors' samples. The sequenced material came from memory CD8+ T cells from blood.

This chain's CDR3 is CASSRNRGSGLNEQFF. The gene calls are TRBV23-1 and TRBJ2-1; as DNA is missing, the TRBD1 call by TCRdb cannot be tested. TRBV23-1 is labeled an ORF, and its function is uncertain. The CDR3 runs to 16 residues.